These T cell receptor beta chains were read from a single sample in a study of T cells after yellow fever vaccination. TCRdb processed the 5' RACE reads anew with MiXCR; each CDR3 protein has one entry. Of some 160,000 distinct CDR3 sequences in the sample, around 7% were seen once. The sequencing here drew on CD4+ T cells sorted from PBMCs, taken less than 6 days after the first yellow fever vaccination. The source of these receptors is a man aged 18 to 35 who received the YFV17D yellow fever vaccine. The CDR3 runs from the conserved cysteine through the conserved F or W. The order of the fields is V gene, J gene, D gene, clone size, CDR3 protein, CDR3 DNA. The D gene is left open where the match is weak. Size is omitted from some rows. Given values are once, few, many or a class for expanded clones.

TRBV12-3/TRBV12-4	TRBJ2-7	-	-	CASSFSQILYEQYF	TGTGCCAGCAGTTTTTCGCAGATACTATACGAGCAGTACTTC
TRBV4-1	TRBJ1-1	TRBD1	many	CASTMDPGQAMNTEAFF	TGCGCCAGCACCATGGATCCGGGACAGGCGATGAACACTGAAGCTTTCTTT
TRBV11-2	TRBJ2-2	TRBD2	many	CASSLDGRGINTGELFF	TGTGCCAGCAGCTTAGATGGGCGGGGGATAAACACCGGGGAGCTGTTTTTT
TRBV7-9	TRBJ1-1	-	many	CASSLASGARDTEAFF	TGTGCCAGCAGCCTAGCTTCGGGGGCGCGGGACACTGAAGCTTTCTTT
TRBV3-1	TRBJ2-1	TRBD2	few	CASSQGGGVFHEQFF	TGTGCCAGCAGCCAAGGCGGGGGGGTCTTCCATGAGCAGTTCTTC
TRBV5-1	TRBJ2-1	-	many	CASSLGDWKFF	TGCGCCAGCAGCTTGGGGGACTGGAAGTTCTTC
TRBV12-3/TRBV12-4	TRBJ1-5	TRBD1	many	CASRGDRGANQPQHF	TGTGCCAGCAGGGGGGACAGGGGCGCCAATCAGCCCCAGCATTTT
TRBV2	TRBJ2-1	-	many	CASSEVESTKFF	TGTGCCAGCAGTGAAGTCGAGTCGACGAAGTTCTTC
TRBV24-1	TRBJ1-5	TRBD1	many	CATSEGQGGSNQPQHF	TGTGCCACCAGTGAGGGACAGGGAGGGAGCAATCAGCCCCAGCATTTT
TRBV15	TRBJ2-1	TRBD1	few	CATSRGRDRGYNEQFF	TGTGCCACCAGCAGAGGAAGGGACAGGGGGTACAATGAGCAGTTCTTC
TRBV6-2/TRBV6-3	TRBJ1-5	-	many	CASSHLGQPQHF	TGTGCCAGCAGCCACCTCGGTCAGCCCCAGCATTTT
TRBV9	TRBJ2-1	TRBD2	-	CASSKGLAGPVDEQFF	TGTGCCAGCAGTAAGGGACTAGCGGGGCCCGTCGATGAGCAGTTCTTC
TRBV6-1	TRBJ2-3	TRBD2	few	CASSLTSGGTMDTQYF	TGTGCCAGCAGTCTGACTAGCGGGGGGACAATGGATACGCAGTATTTT
TRBV5-1	TRBJ2-5	-	many	CASSLELAGQETQYF	TGCGCCAGCAGCTTGGAACTAGCAGGACAAGAGACCCAGTACTTC
TRBV4-2	TRBJ1-2	-	many	CASSYNPRNLYGYTF	TGTGCCAGCAGTTACAACCCAAGGAATCTCTATGGCTACACCTTC
TRBV6-6	TRBJ1-4	TRBD1	many	CASTINRGAGEKLFF	TGTGCCAGCACCATTAACAGGGGCGCCGGTGAAAAACTGTTTTTT
TRBV7-9	TRBJ2-7	TRBD2	-	CASSLDLAGVSYEQYF	TGTGCCAGCAGCTTAGATCTAGCGGGGGTGTCCTACGAGCAGTACTTC
TRBV7-2	TRBJ2-3	TRBD1	many	CATATGPVTDTQYF	TGTGCCACCGCGACAGGGCCAGTCACAGATACGCAGTATTTT
TRBV18	TRBJ2-4	-	many	CASSPPTGPGNIQYF	TGTGCCAGCTCACCACCGACGGGCCCCGGAAACATTCAGTACTTC
TRBV12-3/TRBV12-4	TRBJ2-7	TRBD1	few	CASRGTGRNEQYF	TGTGCCAGCAGGGGGACAGGGAGAAACGAGCAGTACTTC
TRBV5-4	TRBJ2-5	-	many	CASSLEGVQETQYF	TGTGCCAGCAGCTTGGAGGGTGTTCAAGAGACCCAGTACTTC
TRBV11-2	TRBJ2-1	-	few	CASSTRLDREQFF	TGTGCCAGCAGCACCCGACTAGACAGGGAGCAGTTCTTC
TRBV29-1	TRBJ1-5	TRBD1	many	CSVESGQGQPQHF	TGCAGCGTTGAATCGGGACAGGGGCAGCCCCAGCATTTT
TRBV7-9	TRBJ1-1	-	few	CASSLYTEAFF	TGTGCCAGCAGCTTATACACTGAAGCTTTCTTT